Described below is a single TCR beta chain sequence and its context. The CDR3 loop spans 14 amino acids. Germline-derived CDR1 and CDR2 are SGHNT and YYREEE (reference sequence). V gave up 6 bases and J gave up 5 bases; unmatched junction bases: 8. The data were taken from a study of blood T cell repertoires in COVID-19. For the study at large: Sites in the United States, Italy and Spain provided acute and convalescent COVID-19 samples. PBMCs, B-cell-depleted T cells, or T cells were the source of the cDNA or gDNA that made up the material.

Source study methods: Nucleated cell number was recorded as an estimate derived from reference gene primer amplification. Method: immunoSEQ multiplex PCR; TCRdb's copy keeps in-frame clones and lacks some. V and J calls and clone size are given by that table; D and trimming were obtained from the DNA. The sample holds about 81,000 clones; roughly four fifths are singletons and the top ten take approximately 7.3%. The clonotype originates from a human donor in a cohort sampled during active COVID-19. The chain employs TRBV5-4 and TRBJ2-7, with TRBD2 matching 10 bases. Sample: peripheral blood. The CDR3 sequence: CASTPSGGGNEQYF. CDR3 coding DNA: TGTGCCAGCACCCCAAGCGGGGGGGGCAACGAGCAGTACTTC. Full variable domain (missing parts from reference TRBV5-4 and TRBJ2-7): ETGVTQSPTHLIKTRGQQVTLRCSSQSGHNTVSWYQQALGQGPQFIFQYYREEENGRGNFPPRFSGLQFPNYSSELNVNALELDDSALYLCASTPSGGGNEQYFGPGTRLTVT.